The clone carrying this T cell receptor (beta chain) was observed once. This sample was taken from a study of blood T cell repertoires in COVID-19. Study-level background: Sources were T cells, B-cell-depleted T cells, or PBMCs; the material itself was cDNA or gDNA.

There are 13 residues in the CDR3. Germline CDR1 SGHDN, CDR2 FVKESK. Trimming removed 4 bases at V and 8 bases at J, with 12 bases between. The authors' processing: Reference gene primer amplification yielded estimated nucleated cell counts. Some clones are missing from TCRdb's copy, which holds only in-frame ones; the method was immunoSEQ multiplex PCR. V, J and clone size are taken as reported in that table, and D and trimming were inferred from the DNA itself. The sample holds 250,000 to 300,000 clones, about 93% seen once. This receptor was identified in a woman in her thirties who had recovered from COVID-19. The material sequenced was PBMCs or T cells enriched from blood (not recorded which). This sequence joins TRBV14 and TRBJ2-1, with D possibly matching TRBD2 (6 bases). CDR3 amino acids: CASSPRLVHEQFF. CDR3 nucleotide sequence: TGTGCCAGCAGCCCCCGACTAGTTCATGAGCAGTTCTTC.